This record looks at one T cell receptor beta chain sequence and its context. The data derive from a study of blood T cell repertoires in COVID-19. The CDR3 runs 16 residues. Between the trimmed V and J ends, which lost 5 bases and 0 bases, there was a span of 11 bases. CDR1 and CDR2 from the germline V gene are MNHEY and SVGEGT. In the study's own analysis: Using reference gene primer amplification, nucleated cell counts were estimated. Data came from immunoSEQ multiplex PCR; TCRdb stores just in-frame clones and leaves some out. V, J and clone size were drawn from that table, and D and trimming were deduced from the DNA. The table includes just under 150,000 clones, 80% to 90% detected once.

Material: peripheral blood. This receptor was identified in a woman aged 45-65 years with active or convalescent COVID-19. This chain links TRBV6-2 or TRBV6-3 with TRBJ2-6; the D gene is possibly TRBD1 (5 bases). The CDR3 DNA reads as TGTGCCAGCAGTCAGGGTGGGCACTCTGGGGCCAACGTCCTGACTTTC. This sequence encodes CASSQGGHSGANVLTF.